The present TCR beta chain was sequenced within a study of blood T cells in healthy people across ages. Whole-study results and caveats: TCR beta diversity per million T cells fell roughly linearly with age.

This clonotype was seen a handful of times. The antigen remains undetermined. A second PCR of 7 to 11 cycles used a sample-barcoded 5' primer and a J-beta primer mix. TCRdb re-analysed the 5' RACE reads in MiXCR, keeping a single row per CDR3 protein. Of about 1.1 million distinct CDR3 sequences in the sample, 35% to 40% were seen once. The CDR3 is 15 amino acids. V gave up 0 bases and J gave up 3 bases, with 10 bases separating them. Germline V gene data show CDR1 as LGHNA and CDR2 as YSLEER. The chain combines TRBV4-3 with TRBJ2-3; tentative D call: TRBD2 (6 bases). The sequence was collected from a man aged 18 to 30 in good health. Material: blood. DNA for the CDR3: TGCGCCAGCAGCCAAGATCTGACTAGAACAGATACGCAGTATTTT. It specifies CASSQDLTRTDTQYF.